This T cell receptor (beta chain) was sequenced for a study of CD4+ T cells in melanoma. Sequencing used immunoSEQ multiplex PCR; TCRdb keeps in-frame clones, though not all of them. The sample lists more than 110,000 clones; 85% to 95% were seen once. Germline assignment: CDR1 SGHRS and CDR2 YFSETQ. CDR3 length: 14 residues. The ends were cut back, 5 bases at V and 0 bases at J, with 12 bases in the middle. The clonotype was recovered from a human donor with melanoma. The J gene is TRBJ2-7, the V gene TRBV5-1; D is perhaps TRBD1 or TRBD2 (5 bases each). CDR3 sequence: CASRRGSSSYEQYF. In DNA, the CDR3 is TGCGCCAGCAGGAGGGGATCAAGCTCCTACGAGCAGTACTTC.